This T cell receptor beta chain was recovered during a study of T cells in women clearing cervical HPV infection. Findings of the study overall: Cases carried less TRBV6-7 than controls: 0.11% versus 0.16%.

Germline V CDR1 and CDR2: SGHDN, FVKESK. V lost 2 bases to trimming and J lost 0 bases, with 10 bases between them. The CDR3 sequence is 15 residues long. Assay: immunoSEQ multiplex PCR; the TCRdb copy retains only in-frame clones and omits some. In all, the sample yields about 15,000 clones. Turning to this clone: Its target is unknown. The read ends 3 residues early relative to the CDR3; the germline J gene fills the gap.

Sequencing used blood buffy coat. The receptor's source is a woman between 18 and 70 years old with a cervical HPV16 infection that either progressed to CIN3+ or cleared (not recorded which). The V gene is TRBV14, the J gene TRBJ1-1, with D possibly matching TRBD1 (6 bases). The sequenced part of the CDR3 DNA is TGTGCCAGCAGCCAAAGGGAGGGGGTGAACACTGAA. It encodes CASSQREGVNTE. The full CDR3 reads CASSQREGVNTEAFF.